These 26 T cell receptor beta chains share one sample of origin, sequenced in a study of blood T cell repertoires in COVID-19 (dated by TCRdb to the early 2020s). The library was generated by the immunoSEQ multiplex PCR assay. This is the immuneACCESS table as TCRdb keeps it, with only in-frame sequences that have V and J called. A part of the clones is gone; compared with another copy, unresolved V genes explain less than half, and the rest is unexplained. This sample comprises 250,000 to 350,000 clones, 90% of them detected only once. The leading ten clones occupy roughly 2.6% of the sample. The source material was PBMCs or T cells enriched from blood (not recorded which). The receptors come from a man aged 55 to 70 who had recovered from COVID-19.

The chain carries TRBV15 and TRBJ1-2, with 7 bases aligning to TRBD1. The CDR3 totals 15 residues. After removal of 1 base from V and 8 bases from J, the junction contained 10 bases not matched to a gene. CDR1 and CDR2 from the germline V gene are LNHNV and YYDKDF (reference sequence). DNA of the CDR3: TGTGCCACCAGCAGAGGAGACAGGGCCAGAGGAGGCTACACCTTC. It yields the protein CATSRGDRARGGYTF.

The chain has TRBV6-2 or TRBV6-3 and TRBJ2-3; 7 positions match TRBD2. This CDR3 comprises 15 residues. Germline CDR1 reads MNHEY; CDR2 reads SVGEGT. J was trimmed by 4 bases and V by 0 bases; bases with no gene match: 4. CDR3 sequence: CASSYSRGIPDTQYF. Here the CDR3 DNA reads TGTGCCAGCAGTTACTCGCGGGGGATCCCAGATACGCAGTATTTT.

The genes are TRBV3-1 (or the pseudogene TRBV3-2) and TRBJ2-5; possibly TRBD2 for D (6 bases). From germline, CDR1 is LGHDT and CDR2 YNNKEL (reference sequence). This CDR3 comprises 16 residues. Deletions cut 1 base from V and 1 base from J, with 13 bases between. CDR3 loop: CASSQAVAGTQETQYF. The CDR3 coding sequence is TGTGCCAGCAGCCAAGCCGTCGCGGGGACCCAAGAGACCCAGTACTTC.

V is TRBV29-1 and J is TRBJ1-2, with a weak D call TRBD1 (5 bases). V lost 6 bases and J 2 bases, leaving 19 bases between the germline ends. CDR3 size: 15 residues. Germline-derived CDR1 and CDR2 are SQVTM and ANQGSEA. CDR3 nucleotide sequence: TGCAGCGTCCTAACTGCTGGGGCAGAGAACTATGGCTACACCTTC. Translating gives CSVLTAGAENYGYTF.

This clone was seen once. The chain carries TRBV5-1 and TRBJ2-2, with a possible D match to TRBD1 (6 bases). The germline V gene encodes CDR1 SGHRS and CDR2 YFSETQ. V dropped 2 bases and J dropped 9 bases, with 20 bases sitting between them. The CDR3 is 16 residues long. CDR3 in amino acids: CASSLGQHGSDRELFF. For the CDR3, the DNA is TGCGCCAGCAGCTTAGGACAGCACGGCTCGGATAGGGAGCTGTTTTTT.

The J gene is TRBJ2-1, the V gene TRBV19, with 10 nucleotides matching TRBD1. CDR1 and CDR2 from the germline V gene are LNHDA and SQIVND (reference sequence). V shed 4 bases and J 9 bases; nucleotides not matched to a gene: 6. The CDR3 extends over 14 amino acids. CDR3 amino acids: CASSNRQGAGEQFF. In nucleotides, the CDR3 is TGTGCCAGTAGTAATCGACAGGGGGCTGGTGAGCAGTTCTTC. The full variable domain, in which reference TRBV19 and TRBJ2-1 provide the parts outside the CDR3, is DGGITQSPKYLFRKEGQNVTLSCEQNLNHDAMYWYRQDPGQGLRLIYYSQIVNDFQKGDIAEGYSVSREKKESFPLTVTSAQKNPTAFYLCASSNRQGAGEQFFGPGTRLTVL.

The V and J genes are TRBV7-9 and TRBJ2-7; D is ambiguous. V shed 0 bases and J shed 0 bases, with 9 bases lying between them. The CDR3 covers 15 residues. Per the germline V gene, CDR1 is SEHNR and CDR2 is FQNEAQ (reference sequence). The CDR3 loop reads CASSLASLSSYEQYF. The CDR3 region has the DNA TGTGCCAGCAGCTTAGCCTCCCTGAGCTCCTACGAGCAGTACTTC.

CDR3 region: CASSQATVSGKLFF. CDR3 DNA sequence: TGCGCCAGCAGCCAAGCCACAGTGAGTGGAAAACTGTTTTTT. The chain carries TRBV4-1 and TRBJ1-4, with D unresolved. Germline-derived CDR1 and CDR2 are MGHRA and YSYEKL. The V end lost 1 base, the J end lost 10 bases, and 13 bases lay between the germline ends. CDR3 length: 14 amino acids.

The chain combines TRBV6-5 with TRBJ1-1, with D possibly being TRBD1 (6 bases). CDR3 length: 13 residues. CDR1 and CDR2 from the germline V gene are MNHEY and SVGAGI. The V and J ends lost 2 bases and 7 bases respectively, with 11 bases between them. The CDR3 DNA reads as TGTGCCAGCAGTTACCCGACAGGCCGTGAAGCTTTCTTT. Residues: CASSYPTGREAFF.

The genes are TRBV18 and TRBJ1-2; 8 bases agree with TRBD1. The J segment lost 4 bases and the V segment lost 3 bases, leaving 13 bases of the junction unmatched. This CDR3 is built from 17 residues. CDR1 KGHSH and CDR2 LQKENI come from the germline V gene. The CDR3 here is CASSPQTGAGRGYGYTF. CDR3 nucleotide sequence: TGTGCCAGCTCACCTCAGACAGGGGCCGGTCGGGGCTATGGCTACACCTTC.

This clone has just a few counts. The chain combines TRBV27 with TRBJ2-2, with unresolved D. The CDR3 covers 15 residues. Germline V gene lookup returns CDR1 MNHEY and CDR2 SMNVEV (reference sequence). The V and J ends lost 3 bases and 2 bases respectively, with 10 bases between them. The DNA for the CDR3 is TGTGCCAGCAGTTTGATACAGAGAAACACCGGGGAGCTGTTTTTT. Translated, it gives CASSLIQRNTGELFF.

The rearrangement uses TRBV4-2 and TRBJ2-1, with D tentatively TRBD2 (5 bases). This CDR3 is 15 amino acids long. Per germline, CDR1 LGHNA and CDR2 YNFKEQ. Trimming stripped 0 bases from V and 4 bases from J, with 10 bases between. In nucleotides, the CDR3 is TGTGCCAGCAGCCAAGAAGAGACTACATACAATGAGCAGTTCTTC. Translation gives CASSQEETTYNEQFF.

CDR3 sequence: CASSLGGQGAFTEAFF. CDR3 sequence (DNA): TGTGCCAGCAGCTTGGGGGGACAGGGGGCTTTCACTGAAGCTTTCTTT. The chain couples TRBV7-9 to TRBJ1-1, with 12 bases fitting TRBD1. Looked up from germline, CDR1 is SEHNR and CDR2 is FQNEAQ (reference sequence). The V segment lost 3 bases and the J segment 4 bases; nucleotides outside the gene matches: 6. The CDR3 covers 16 residues. The full variable domain, with the rest looked up from reference TRBV7-9 and TRBJ1-1, is DTGVSQNPRHKITKRGQNVTFRCDPISEHNRLYWYRQTLGQGPEFLTYFQNEAQLEKSRLLSDRFSAERPKGSFSTLEIQRTEQGDSAMYLCASSLGGQGAFTEAFFGQGTRLTVV.

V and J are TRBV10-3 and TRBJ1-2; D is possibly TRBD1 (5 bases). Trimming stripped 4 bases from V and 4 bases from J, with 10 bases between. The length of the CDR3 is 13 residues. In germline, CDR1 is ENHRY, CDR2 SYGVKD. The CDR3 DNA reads TGTGCCATCAGTGCGGGGGAGGGCTATGGCTACACCTTC. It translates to CAISAGEGYGYTF.

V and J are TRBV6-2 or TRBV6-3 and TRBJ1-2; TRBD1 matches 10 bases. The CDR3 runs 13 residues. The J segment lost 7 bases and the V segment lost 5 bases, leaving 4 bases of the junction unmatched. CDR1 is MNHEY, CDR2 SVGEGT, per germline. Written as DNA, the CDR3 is TGTGCCAGCAGTGACAGGGGGCGGCGTGGCTACACCTTC. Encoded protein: CASSDRGRRGYTF.

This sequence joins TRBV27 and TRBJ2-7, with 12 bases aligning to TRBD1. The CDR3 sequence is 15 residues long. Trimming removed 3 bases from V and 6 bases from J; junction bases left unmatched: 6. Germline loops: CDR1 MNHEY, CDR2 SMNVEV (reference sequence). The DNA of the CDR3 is TGTGCCAGCAGTTTTACCGGGACAGGGGGCGCCGAGCAGTACTTC. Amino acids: CASSFTGTGGAEQYF.

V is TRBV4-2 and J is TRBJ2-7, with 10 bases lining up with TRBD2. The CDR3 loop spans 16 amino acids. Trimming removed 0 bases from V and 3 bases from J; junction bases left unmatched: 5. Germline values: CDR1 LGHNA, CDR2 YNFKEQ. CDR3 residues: CASSQESSGSYYEQYF. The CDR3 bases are TGTGCCAGCAGCCAAGAATCTAGCGGGAGTTACTACGAGCAGTACTTC.

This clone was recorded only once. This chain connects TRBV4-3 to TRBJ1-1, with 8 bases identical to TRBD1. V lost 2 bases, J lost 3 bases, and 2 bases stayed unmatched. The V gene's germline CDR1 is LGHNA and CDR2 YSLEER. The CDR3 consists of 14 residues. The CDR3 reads CASSQTTGDTEAFF. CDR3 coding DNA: TGCGCCAGCAGCCAAACGACAGGGGACACTGAAGCTTTCTTT.

This CDR3 reads CASSPRGDSAFF. The CDR3 nucleotides are TGTGCCAGCTCACCGCGCGGGGACTCGGCTTTCTTT. The genes are TRBV18 and TRBJ1-1, with a weak D call TRBD1 (5 bases). Trimming shortened V by 3 bases and J by 11 bases, and 13 bases separated the two germline ends. The CDR3 loop spans 12 amino acids. CDR1 is KGHSH, CDR2 LQKENI, per germline.

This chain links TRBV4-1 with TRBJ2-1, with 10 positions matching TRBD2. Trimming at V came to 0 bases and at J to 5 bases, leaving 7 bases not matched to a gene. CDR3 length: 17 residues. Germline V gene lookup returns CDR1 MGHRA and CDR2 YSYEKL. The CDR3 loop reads CASSQEPLAGADNEQFF. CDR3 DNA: TGCGCCAGCAGCCAAGAGCCCCTAGCGGGAGCGGACAATGAGCAGTTCTTC.

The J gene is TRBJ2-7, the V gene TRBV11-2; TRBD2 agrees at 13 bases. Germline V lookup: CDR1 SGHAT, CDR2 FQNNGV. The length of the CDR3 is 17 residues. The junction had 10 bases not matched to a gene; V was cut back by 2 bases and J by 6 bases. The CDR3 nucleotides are TGTGCCAGCAGCTTATCGGGACTAGCGGGGCCCTACCGCGAGCAGTACTTC. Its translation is CASSLSGLAGPYREQYF. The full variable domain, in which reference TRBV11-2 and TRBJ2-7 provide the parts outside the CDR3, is EAGVAQSPRYKIIEKRQSVAFWCNPISGHATLYWYQQILGQGPKLLIQFQNNGVVDDSQLPKDRFSAERLKGVDSTLKIQPAKLEDSAVYLCASSLSGLAGPYREQYFGPGTRLTVT.

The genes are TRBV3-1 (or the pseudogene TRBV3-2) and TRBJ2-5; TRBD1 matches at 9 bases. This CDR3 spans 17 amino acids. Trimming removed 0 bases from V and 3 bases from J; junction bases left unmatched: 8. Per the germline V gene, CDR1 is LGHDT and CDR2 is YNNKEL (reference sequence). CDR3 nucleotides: TGTGCCAGCAGCCAAGATGAGGGACAGGGTGTAAAAGAGACCCAGTACTTC. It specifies CASSQDEGQGVKETQYF.

The CDR3 DNA follows: TGTGCCAGCAGCACGAGCGGGAGGCAGTATTTT. This codes for CASSTSGRQYF. This chain uses TRBV27 with TRBJ2-3; TRBD2 matches at 8 bases. The V and J ends lost 6 bases and 11 bases, in that order; junction bases with no gene match: 4. Germline loops: CDR1 MNHEY, CDR2 SMNVEV (reference sequence). The CDR3 contains 11 residues.

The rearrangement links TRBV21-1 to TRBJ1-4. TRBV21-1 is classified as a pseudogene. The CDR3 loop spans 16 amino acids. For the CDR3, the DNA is TGTGCCAGCAGCAGGCGGCTTGGGTCAACTAATGAAAAACTGTTTTTT. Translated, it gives CASSRRLGSTNEKLFF.

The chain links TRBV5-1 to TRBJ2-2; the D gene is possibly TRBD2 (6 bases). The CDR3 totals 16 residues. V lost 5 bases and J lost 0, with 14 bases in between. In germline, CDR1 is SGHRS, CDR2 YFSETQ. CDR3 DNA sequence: TGCGCCAGCAGTCTTCGGGTAGCGGCGAACACCGGGGAGCTGTTTTTT. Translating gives CASSLRVAANTGELFF. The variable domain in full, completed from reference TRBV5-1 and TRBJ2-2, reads KAGVTQTPRYLIKTRGQQVTLSCSPISGHRSVSWYQQTPGQGLQFLFEYFSETQRNKGNFPGRFSGRQFSNSRSEMNVSTLELGDSALYLCASSLRVAANTGELFFGEGSRLTVL.

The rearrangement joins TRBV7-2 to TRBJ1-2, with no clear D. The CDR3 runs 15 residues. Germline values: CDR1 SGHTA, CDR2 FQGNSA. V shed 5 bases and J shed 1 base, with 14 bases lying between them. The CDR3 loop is CASSTLPGVNYGYTF. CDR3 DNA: TGTGCCAGCAGCACCCTCCCGGGAGTTAACTATGGCTACACCTTC.